The rows below give T cell receptor beta chains drawn from one sample of a study of blood T cells in healthy people across ages. TCRdb passed the 5' RACE reads through MiXCR, listing each CDR3 protein once. This table has some 1.6 million distinct CDR3 sequences, about 31% appearing once. Sequenced sample: blood. The source of these receptors is a woman aged 25 to 45 in good health. Both conserved end residues are part of each CDR3. A D gene is named only where the DNA matches it firmly. Clone size is stated in some rows and not others, as once, few, many or a class when expanded.

clone_size	v_call	j_call	d_call	cdr3_aa	cdr3_nt
many	TRBV5-1	TRBJ2-3	TRBD1	CASSFQGARTDTQYF	TGCGCCAGCAGCTTCCAGGGGGCACGTACAGATACGCAGTATTTT
NA	TRBV29-1	TRBJ1-1	TRBD1	CSVEETGMNTEAFF	TGCAGCGTTGAAGAGACAGGGATGAACACTGAAGCTTTCTTT
NA	TRBV9	TRBJ2-1	NA	CASSPEQETQFF	TGCGCCAGCAGCCCAGAGCAAGAGACCCAGTTCTTC
once	TRBV15	TRBJ2-1	NA	CAASKRQAGNEQFF	TGTGCCGCCAGCAAGCGACAGGCTGGTAATGAGCAGTTCTTC
NA	TRBV9	TRBJ2-3	NA	CASSVAGGETDTQYF	TGTGCCAGCAGCGTTGCCGGCGGGGAGACAGATACGCAGTATTTT
NA	TRBV7-9	TRBJ1-2	NA	CASSLPACLQGLGGYTF	TGTGCCAGCAGCTTACCGGCTTGCCTACAGGGACTTGGCGGCTACACCTTC
few	TRBV27	TRBJ2-7	NA	CASSNDPMGTQYF	TGTGCCAGCAGTAACGACCCCATGGGGACTCAGTACTTC
few	TRBV28	TRBJ2-5	TRBD2	CASSSGSGRMETQYF	TGTGCCAGCAGTTCGGGTAGCGGGAGGATGGAGACCCAGTACTTC
NA	TRBV27	TRBJ2-1	TRBD2	CASSFKLAGAYEQFF	TGTGCCAGCAGTTTTAAACTAGCGGGAGCCTATGAGCAGTTCTTC
NA	TRBV15	TRBJ1-2	TRBD1	CATSRDRQGANYGYTF	TGTGCCACCAGCAGAGACCGGCAGGGGGCTAACTATGGCTACACCTTC
NA	TRBV7-9	TRBJ1-1	NA	CASSVVLMNTEAFF	TGTGCCAGCAGTGTAGTTTTAATGAACACTGAAGCTTTCTTT
NA	TRBV7-8	TRBJ1-5	NA	CASSLGAPRQPQHF	TGTGCCAGCAGCTTAGGAGCCCCTAGACAGCCCCAGCATTTT
once	TRBV5-1	TRBJ2-1	TRBD1	CASKRDRNNEQFF	TGCGCCAGCAAGAGGGACAGGAACAATGAGCAGTTCTTC
NA	TRBV20-1	TRBJ2-1	TRBD1	CSAKVYRGSYNEQFF	TGCAGTGCTAAAGTCTACAGGGGGTCCTACAATGAGCAGTTCTTC
NA	TRBV20-1	TRBJ2-7	TRBD2	CSALRTSDSYEQYF	TGCAGTGCTTTGAGGACTAGCGATTCCTACGAGCAGTACTTC
NA	TRBV5-5	TRBJ2-5	TRBD1	CASSLELRPTGKVETQYF	TGTGCCAGCAGCTTGGAACTGAGGCCGACAGGGAAGGTGGAGACCCAGTACTTC
few	TRBV7-8	TRBJ2-5	NA	CASSSLSGPGHQETQYF	TGTGCCAGCAGCTCTCTATCCGGACCAGGTCACCAAGAGACCCAGTACTTC
NA	TRBV10-3	TRBJ1-5	NA	CAISGIGDNQPQHF	TGTGCCATCAGTGGGATAGGGGACAATCAGCCCCAGCATTTT
few	TRBV6-1	TRBJ2-3	NA	CASSGFRDSSWYF	TGTGCCAGCAGTGGATTCCGGGACTCCTCATGGTATTTT
NA	TRBV2	TRBJ2-7	NA	CASSEARGYEQYF	TGTGCCAGCAGTGAGGCCAGGGGCTACGAGCAGTACTTC
few	TRBV2	TRBJ2-7	TRBD2	CASGGGVAYEQYF	TGTGCCAGCGGGGGAGGGGTAGCCTACGAGCAGTACTTC
NA	TRBV27	TRBJ2-3	TRBD2	CTSSLGRGGTDTQYF	TGTACCAGCAGTTTAGGGCGGGGGGGCACAGATACGCAGTATTTT